The clone carrying this T cell receptor (beta chain) was seen ten or more times. Its cognate antigen is unknown. Amplification of TCR alpha and beta CDR3 regions from RNA used iRepertoire nested multiplex PCR. Tissue mRNA or PBMC total RNA, roughly 90-450 ng, went into one-step reverse transcription and amplification. Each CDR3 protein is one row after TCRdb ran MiXCR on the multiplex PCR reads. This sample has approximately 190,000 distinct CDR3 sequences, with roughly a third found just once. V shed 2 bases, J shed 2 bases, and the junction held 2 bases outside the gene matches. Germline V gives CDR1 MGHDK, CDR2 SYGVNS. This CDR3 is 16 amino acids long. This entry is derived from a study of glioma-infiltrating T cells. The study's findings and limits: Tissue and blood shared very few CDR3 sequences.

Sequencing was carried out using glioma tissue, nonneoplastic brain tissue, or PBMCs (not recorded which). This receptor was obtained from a human donor with low-grade glioma or glioblastoma, undergoing nonglioma brain surgery, or in good health (not recorded which). The chain couples TRBV25-1 to TRBJ2-3; 12 bases match TRBD2. The DNA for the CDR3 is TGTGCCAGCAGTGAACGACTAGCGGGGGACACAGATACGCAGTATTTT. It yields the protein CASSERLAGDTDTQYF.